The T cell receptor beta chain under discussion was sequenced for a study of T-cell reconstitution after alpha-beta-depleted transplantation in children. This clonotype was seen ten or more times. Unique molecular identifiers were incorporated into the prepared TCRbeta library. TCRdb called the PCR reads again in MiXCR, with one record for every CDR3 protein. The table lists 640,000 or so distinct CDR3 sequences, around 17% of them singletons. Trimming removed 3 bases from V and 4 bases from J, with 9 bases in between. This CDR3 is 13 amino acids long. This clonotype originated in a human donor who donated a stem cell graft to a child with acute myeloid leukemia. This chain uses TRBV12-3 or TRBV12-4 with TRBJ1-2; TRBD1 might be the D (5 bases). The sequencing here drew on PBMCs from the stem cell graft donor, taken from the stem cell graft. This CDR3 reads CASSFRVFYGYTF. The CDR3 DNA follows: TGTGCCAGCAGTTTCAGGGTCTTCTATGGCTACACCTTC.